This T cell receptor (beta chain) was sequenced in a study of beta chain features in type 1 diabetes. Sequencing targeted expressed TCRB transcripts, as all isolated RNA had been reverse transcribed. Clones were sequenced by immunoSEQ multiplex PCR, and TCRdb holds only the in-frame ones, with some missing. This sample has 250,000 to 300,000 clones; less than 30% occur once, and the top ten carry around 0.011%. Whole-study findings and limits: Shorter templates might be favored by PCR, equally in patients and controls. Type 1 diabetes patients showed a moderate but significant shortening of TCRB CDR3s in all four CD4+ subsets.

The CDR3 sequence is 16 residues long. The ends lost 2 bases at V and 2 bases at J; junction bases unmatched: 3. Germline V gene data show CDR1 as SEHNR and CDR2 as FQNEAQ (reference sequence). This clone has a handful of counts. The target antigen is unknown. Sequencing was performed on naive CD4+ T cells from blood. This rearrangement joins TRBV7-9 to TRBJ1-5, with 10 bases lining up with TRBD1. The receptor comes from a woman aged 25 to 39 with type 1 diabetes. For the CDR3, the DNA is TGTGCCAGCAGCTTACAGGGGACAGGGGGCAATCAGCCCCAGCATTTT. It is translated as CASSLQGTGGNQPQHF.